The 26 T cell receptor beta chains reported below all come from one sample, sequenced in a study of Ad26.COV2.S vaccination and SARS-CoV-2 variants (dated by TCRdb to about 2021). Library creation used the immunoSEQ multiplex PCR assay. TCRdb re-hosts the immuneACCESS table, in-frame sequences only. Its copies lack some clones; in the studies checked, an unresolved V gene accounts for under half of them, and the cause for the rest is not known. Within this sample are more than 300,000 clones, with about 87% of them counted one time only. The top ten constitute roughly 6% of the sample. Explained via the paper, the treatment or condition label denotes: around 19 received Ad26.COV2.S at low or high dose, single or two shots; 5 received placebo; per-sample allocation not given. For vaccine and placebo recipients, repertoires were sequenced using samples collected on day 63 after the first injection.

Material: peripheral blood, obtained in a trial of Ad26.COV2.S vaccine versus placebo. All receptors come from a person aged 18-60 years who received the Ad26.COV2.S COVID-19 vaccine or a placebo.

Only a few counts were recorded for this clone. The rearrangement links TRBV5-1 to TRBJ2-6; D call uncertain. The CDR3 sequence is 16 residues long. V shed 0 bases and J shed 2 bases, with 9 bases lying between them. Germline V gene lookup returns CDR1 SGHRS and CDR2 YFSETQ. The CDR3 protein is CASSLDGKTGANVLTF. For the CDR3, the DNA is TGCGCCAGCAGCTTGGACGGCAAGACTGGGGCCAACGTCCTGACTTTC.

The genes are TRBV7-2 and TRBJ2-5; 9 bases fit TRBD1. The J segment lost 5 bases and the V segment lost 5 bases, leaving 6 bases of the junction unmatched. This CDR3 region has 14 residues. The germline V gene encodes CDR1 SGHTA and CDR2 FQGNSA. The CDR3 loop is CASSQQGAGETQYF. The CDR3 region has the DNA TGTGCCAGCAGCCAACAGGGGGCGGGGGAGACCCAGTACTTC.

The V gene is TRBV30, the J gene TRBJ1-1; 7 positions match TRBD1. The CDR3 extends over 13 amino acids. Unmatched junction bases numbered 8, after V lost 4 bases and J lost 6 bases. Germline lookup yields CDR1 GTSNPN and CDR2 SVGIG (reference sequence). The CDR3 protein is CAWTWDSFSEAFF. In DNA form, the CDR3 reads TGTGCCTGGACTTGGGACAGTTTCTCTGAAGCTTTCTTT.

The genes are TRBV24-1 and TRBJ2-5; 7 positions agree with TRBD1. CDR1 KGHDR and CDR2 SFDVKD come from the germline V gene. Trimming cost V 4 bases and J 3 bases; bases outside gene matches: 7. There are 15 residues in the CDR3. The CDR3 sequence is CATSDRDRAKETQYF. In DNA, the CDR3 is TGTGCCACCAGTGACCGCGACAGGGCAAAAGAGACCCAGTACTTC.

V gene TRBV5-1 combines with J gene TRBJ2-1; D may be TRBD2 (5 bases). Trimming left V 6 bases short and J 11 bases short, with 15 bases between. The CDR3 is made up of 12 amino acids. Per germline, CDR1 SGHRS and CDR2 YFSETQ. The CDR3 bases are TGCGCCAGCACTACGGACTCGATCAAGCAGTTCTTC. This gives the protein CASTTDSIKQFF.

The chain is built from TRBV15 and TRBJ2-7, with unresolved D. The CDR3 totals 15 residues. Germline assignment: CDR1 LNHNV and CDR2 YYDKDF (reference sequence). V was trimmed by 0 bases and J by 5 bases, leaving 14 bases between them. The CDR3 sequence: CATSRDLKGSDEQYF. DNA for the CDR3: TGTGCCACCAGCAGAGATCTTAAGGGTTCGGACGAGCAGTACTTC. The whole variable domain, filled in from reference TRBV15 and TRBJ2-7, reads DAMVIQNPRYQVTQFGKPVTLSCSQTLNHNVMYWYQQKSSQAPKLLFHYYDKDFNNEADTPDNFQSRRPNTSFCFLDIRSPGLGDTAMYLCATSRDLKGSDEQYFGPGTRLTVT.

This chain connects TRBV28 to TRBJ2-1; no clear D gene. The CDR3 sequence is 10 residues long. Trimming shortened V by 3 bases and J by 13 bases, and 7 bases separated the two germline ends. Per germline, CDR1 MDHEN and CDR2 SYDVKM. Here the CDR3 DNA reads TGTGCCAGCAGTTTCTCCGTACAGTTCTTC. The encoded protein is CASSFSVQFF.

The chain links TRBV28 to TRBJ2-5; no firm D call. Germline V gene sequence: CDR1 MDHEN, CDR2 SYDVKM. This CDR3 spans 11 amino acids. Trimming removed 4 bases from V and 7 bases from J, with 7 bases in between. The CDR3 coding sequence is TGTGCCAGCAGTTCAAGGGTGACCCAGTACTTC. Residues: CASSSRVTQYF.

About this clone: Other DNA sequences in this specimen translate into the identical CDR3. V and J are TRBV27 and TRBJ1-6; no reliable D call. This CDR3 is built from 12 residues. CDR1 and CDR2 (germline): MNHEY, SMNVEV (reference sequence). Trimming took 2 bases from V and 10 from J, leaving 6 bases between them. The CDR3 reads CASSLRGSPLHF. CDR3 DNA sequence: TGTGCCAGCAGTTTACGAGGATCACCCCTCCACTTT.

The chain employs TRBV7-2 and TRBJ2-1; the match to TRBD2 covers 8 bases. Germline V gene data show CDR1 as SGHTA and CDR2 as FQGNSA. The CDR3 extends over 15 amino acids. V lost 5 bases, J lost 5 bases, and 8 bases stayed unmatched. The CDR3 nucleotides are TGTGCCAGCAGCCCGGCTGGCGGGGGGAACAATGAGCAGTTCTTC. Its translation is CASSPAGGGNNEQFF.

This chain joins TRBV5-1 and TRBJ2-7; D gene uncertain. The CDR3 is 11 residues long. Per the germline V gene, CDR1 is SGHRS and CDR2 is YFSETQ. The V gene lost 2 bases and the J gene lost 3 bases, with 3 bases spanning the gap. For the CDR3, the DNA is TGCGCCAGCAGCTTTGACTACGAGCAGTACTTC. Its protein is CASSFDYEQYF.

The rearrangement uses TRBV6-5 and TRBJ1-5; a possible D gene is TRBD1 (5 bases). Germline V lookup: CDR1 MNHEY, CDR2 SVGAGI. V was clipped by 6 bases and J by 2 bases, with 14 bases between them. The CDR3 extends over 15 amino acids. The CDR3 here is CASRPSGSGNQPQHF. CDR3 nucleotide sequence: TGTGCCAGCAGACCGTCAGGGTCAGGCAATCAGCCCCAGCATTTT.

The gene calls are TRBV19 and TRBJ2-3; possible D gene TRBD2, 6 bases. Germline values: CDR1 LNHDA, CDR2 SQIVND (reference sequence). This CDR3 has 16 amino acids. Trimming cost V 3 bases and J 2 bases, with 15 bases left between them. The CDR3 DNA reads as TGTGCCAGTAGTATGGGCGGGGCGCAAGACACAGATACGCAGTATTTT. As protein: CASSMGGAQDTDTQYF.

The V gene is TRBV7-9, the J gene TRBJ1-1; D is uncertain. The CDR3 loop spans 15 amino acids. Deletions cut 4 bases from V and 1 base from J, with 13 bases between. Germline CDR1 reads SEHNR; CDR2 reads FQNEAQ (reference sequence). The CDR3 here is CASSSLEAANTEAFF. In DNA, the CDR3 is TGTGCCAGCAGCTCCCTCGAGGCCGCGAACACTGAAGCTTTCTTT.

The chain is built from TRBV9 and TRBJ1-5, with TRBD1 as a possible D gene (6 bases). Per germline, CDR1 SGDLS and CDR2 YYNGEE. V was pared by 0 bases and J by 5 bases, with 12 bases between. The CDR3 contains 15 residues. CDR3: CASSVGGGEDQPQHF. The CDR3 coding sequence is TGTGCCAGCAGCGTAGGAGGGGGGGAAGATCAGCCCCAGCATTTT.

This chain uses TRBV7-8 with TRBJ1-6; D unresolved. Looked up from germline, CDR1 is SGHVS and CDR2 is FQNEAQ. The CDR3 has 17 amino acids. Trimming left V 5 bases short and J 7 bases short, with 21 bases between. The chain's CDR3 is CASSPIPPVIQNSPLHF. As DNA, the CDR3 is TGTGCCAGCAGCCCTATACCTCCCGTGATACAGAATTCACCCCTCCACTTT.

The chain has TRBV5-1 and TRBJ1-6; D uncertain. The germline V gene encodes CDR1 SGHRS and CDR2 YFSETQ. Trimming left V 6 bases short and J 0 bases short, with 10 bases between. The CDR3 is 15 amino acids. The DNA for the CDR3 is TGCGCCAGCAAACTCTTAAGCTCCTATAATTCACCCCTCCACTTT. This sequence encodes CASKLLSSYNSPLHF.

The chain carries TRBV6-6 and TRBJ2-7; D tentatively reads TRBD1 or TRBD2 (5 bases each). Per the germline V gene, CDR1 is MNHNY and CDR2 is SVGAGI (reference sequence). The CDR3 has 14 amino acids. Trimming left V 4 bases short and J 2 bases short, with 12 bases between. The DNA for the CDR3 is TGTGCCAGCAGTTTCTCCGGGACCGCCTACGAGCAGTACTTC. Translation gives CASSFSGTAYEQYF.

This clone was seen more than once but under ten times. The chain is built from TRBV7-9 and TRBJ1-2; D is unresolved. The V end was cut by 0 bases, the J end by 8 bases, with 10 bases between. In germline, CDR1 is SEHNR, CDR2 FQNEAQ (reference sequence). The CDR3 consists of 13 residues. CDR3 in DNA: TGTGCCAGCAGCTTAGCGGTAAGACCAGGCTACACCTTC. This translates into CASSLAVRPGYTF.

This chain joins TRBV11-1 and TRBJ1-1, with TRBD1 matching over 7 bases. Germline values: CDR1 SGHAT, CDR2 FQDESV (reference sequence). The CDR3 length is 14 residues. V dropped 4 bases and J dropped 4; count of bases not matched to a gene: 6. CDR3 DNA sequence: TGTGCCAGCAGCTCCGAGACAGGGATCACTGAAGCTTTCTTT. It translates to CASSSETGITEAFF.

V and J are TRBV5-6 and TRBJ1-2; the D gene is possibly TRBD1 (6 bases). Trimming took 0 bases from V and 5 from J, leaving 11 bases between them. Germline assignment: CDR1 SGHDT and CDR2 YYEEEE. This CDR3 has 14 residues. In DNA form, the CDR3 reads TGTGCCAGCAGCTTGGGAGGGGGAAGGTATGGCTACACCTTC. Amino acids: CASSLGGGRYGYTF.

The CDR3 nucleotides are TGTGCCAGCTCGAGTGGCCAAACCTACGAGCAGTACTTC. The encoded protein is CASSSGQTYEQYF. J is TRBJ2-7 and V is TRBV18; D ambiguous. Germline V CDR1 and CDR2: KGHSH, LQKENI. CDR3 length: 13 amino acids. Trimming shortened V by 6 bases and J by 2 bases, and 11 bases separated the two germline ends.

The rearrangement joins TRBV5-1 to TRBJ2-1, with 10 nucleotides matching TRBD1. The V and J ends lost 1 base and 8 bases, in that order; junction bases with no gene match: 6. Germline loops: CDR1 SGHRS, CDR2 YFSETQ. CDR3 length equals 15 residues. CDR3 sequence (DNA): TGCGCCAGCAGCTTGTCCGGGACAGGGGCCCATGAGCAGTTCTTC. This sequence encodes CASSLSGTGAHEQFF.

The chain is built from TRBV6-2 or TRBV6-3 and TRBJ2-4; a possible D gene is TRBD1 (5 bases). The germline V gene encodes CDR1 MNHEY and CDR2 SVGEGT. This CDR3 spans 13 amino acids. V lost 4 bases and J 5 bases, leaving 9 bases between the germline ends. The CDR3: CASSWTSENIQYF. As DNA, the CDR3 is TGTGCCAGCAGTTGGACAAGTGAAAACATTCAGTACTTC.

In its sample, this clone was seen once. V usage is TRBV5-1 and J usage is TRBJ1-1, with 7 bases identical to TRBD1. The CDR3 runs 14 residues. J lost 11 bases, V lost 0 bases, and 10 bases had no gene match. Looked up from germline, CDR1 is SGHRS and CDR2 is YFSETQ. The CDR3 bases are TGCGCCAGCAGCTTGGTCAGGGGGGGTTTGGCCGCTTTCTTT. Protein sequence: CASSLVRGGLAAFF.

The genes are TRBV18 and TRBJ1-1; a possible D gene is TRBD1 (5 bases). Trimming took 2 bases from V and 1 from J, leaving 11 bases between them. In germline, CDR1 is KGHSH, CDR2 LQKENI. The CDR3 length is 15 residues. CDR3 sequence (DNA): TGTGCCAGCTCACCAGCGGGGCAACCGAACACTGAAGCTTTCTTT. Protein product: CASSPAGQPNTEAFF. Using reference TRBV18 and TRBJ1-1 for the parts outside the CDR3, the full variable domain is NAGVMQNPRHLVRRRGQEARLRCSPMKGHSHVYWYRQLPEEGLKFMVYLQKENIIDESGMPKERFSAEFPKEGPSILRIQQVVRGDSAAYFCASSPAGQPNTEAFFGQGTRLTVV.